A single sample is the source of the 22 T cell receptor beta chains below, sequenced in a study of cytomegalovirus exposure and HLA in healthy donors (dated by TCRdb to 2015 to 2018). The method behind the library was the immunoSEQ multiplex PCR assay. The multiplex PCR relied on a mix of 60 forward primers for TCR Vbeta segments and 13 reverse primers for TCR Jbeta segments. TCRdb took this table from immuneACCESS and kept in-frame rearrangements with V and J called. Such tables lack part of the clones; where checked against another copy, unresolved V genes explain under half of the gap, and the rest is unexplained. In this sample the table shows 170,000 or so clones, more than 60% of which occur a single time. The ten largest clones represent around 1.5% of the sample. The source material was PBMCs. Source of these receptors: a woman aged 25-40 years in good health and CMV-seronegative.

The V call is TRBV7-8, the J call TRBJ1-6; D gene uncertain. V was cut by 9 bases and J by 2 bases, with 20 bases left in between. The germline V gene has CDR1 SGHVS and CDR2 FQNEAQ. This CDR3 is 17 amino acids long. CDR3 DNA: TGTGCCAGTAACCCCTTCCTGACAACCCCCTATAATTCACCCCTCCACTTT. Encoded protein: CASNPFLTTPYNSPLHF.

The J gene is TRBJ1-2, the V gene TRBV6-1; D call uncertain. CDR1 and CDR2 from the germline V gene are MNHNS and SASEGT. CDR3 size: 12 residues. The V gene lost 3 bases and the J gene lost 9 bases, with 11 bases spanning the gap. For the CDR3, the DNA is TGTGCCAGCAGTGATCCCCCCGGGTGCTACACCTTC. Translation: CASSDPPGCYTF.

In nucleotides, the CDR3 is TGTGCCAGCAGCATAGGGACAGGGGGAACTCAGCCCCAGCATTTT. It codes for CASSIGTGGTQPQHF. The chain couples TRBV7-2 to TRBJ1-5, with 11 bases that match TRBD1. V gave up 5 bases and J gave up 6 bases; unmatched junction bases: 6. This CDR3 comprises 15 residues. Looked up from germline, CDR1 is SGHTA and CDR2 is FQGNSA. The variable domain in full, completed from reference TRBV7-2 and TRBJ1-5, reads GAGVSQSPSNKVTEKGKDVELRCDPISGHTALYWYRQSLGQGLEFLIYFQGNSAPDKSGLPSDRFSAERTGGSVSTLTIQRTQQEDSAVYLCASSIGTGGTQPQHFGDGTRLSIL.

This chain connects TRBV21-1 to TRBJ2-7; the tabulated D call, TRBD1, remains unverified against the DNA. TRBV21-1 is a pseudogene locus. CDR3 length equals 16 residues. DNA for the CDR3: TGTGCCAGCAGCGGCCGGGACAGCCTCATCCCCTCCGAGCAGTACTTC. This encodes CASSGRDSLIPSEQYF.

This clone was seen only a few times. V usage is TRBV4-1 and J usage is TRBJ1-4; D is perhaps TRBD1 (5 bases). The CDR3 totals 16 residues. The germline V and J ends were trimmed by 3 bases and 1 base, with 12 bases remaining between them. From germline, CDR1 is MGHRA and CDR2 YSYEKL. The CDR3 bases are TGCGCCAGCAGCCACTTACTCAGGGAAACTAATGAAAAACTGTTTTTT. This codes for CASSHLLRETNEKLFF.

The chain uses TRBV2 and TRBJ2-7; 7 bases map to TRBD1. After removal of 5 bases from V and 3 bases from J, the junction contained 4 bases not matched to a gene. Germline CDR1 reads SNHLY; CDR2 reads FYNNEI. The CDR3 is 13 residues long. This CDR3 reads CASSRDSYYEQYF. CDR3 bases: TGTGCCAGCAGTCGGGACAGCTACTACGAGCAGTACTTC. The full variable domain, completed using reference TRBV2 and TRBJ2-7, is EPEVTQTPSHQVTQMGQEVILRCVPISNHLYFYWYRQILGQKVEFLVSFYNNEISEKSEIFDDQFSVERPDGSNFTLKIRSTKLEDSAMYFCASSRDSYYEQYFGPGTRLTVT.

The rearrangement joins TRBV18 to TRBJ1-1, with D possibly TRBD1 on 6 matching bases. The V gene lost 0 bases and the J gene lost 1 base, with 6 bases spanning the gap. Per germline, CDR1 KGHSH and CDR2 LQKENI. CDR3 length equals 14 residues. This CDR3 reads CASSPPGGNTEAFF. The CDR3 DNA follows: TGTGCCAGCTCACCACCAGGGGGGAACACTGAAGCTTTCTTT.

This clone was picked up a small number of times. V is TRBV11-1 and J is TRBJ1-1; perhaps TRBD1 as D (6 bases). The V end was cut by 5 bases, the J end by 1 base, with 14 bases between. Germline-derived CDR1 and CDR2 are SGHAT and FQDESV (reference sequence). This CDR3 spans 15 amino acids. The CDR3 reads CASSQIQGKNTEAFF. The CDR3 DNA sequence: TGTGCCAGCAGCCAAATTCAGGGGAAGAACACTGAAGCTTTCTTT.

V and J are TRBV2 and TRBJ1-1, with a weak D call TRBD1 (5 bases). Germline-derived CDR1 and CDR2 are SNHLY and FYNNEI. The CDR3 consists of 13 residues. Trimming took off 6 bases at V and 4 bases at J, with 12 bases between the two ends. The CDR3 DNA reads TGTGCCAGCAGGGGGGGAAAATCCACTGAAGCTTTCTTT. Protein product: CASRGGKSTEAFF.

This chain uses TRBV5-5 with TRBJ1-1; D may be TRBD1 (5 bases). The CDR3 spans 14 residues. V lost 2 bases and J 4 bases, leaving 12 bases between the germline ends. Germline loops: CDR1 SGHKS, CDR2 YYEKEE (reference sequence). The DNA for the CDR3 is TGTGCCAGCAGCTTAAGTTGGGGGGGCACTGAAGCTTTCTTT. It encodes CASSLSWGGTEAFF.

V gene TRBV7-8 combines with J gene TRBJ2-5, with 8 bases that match TRBD1. This CDR3 spans 14 amino acids. V gave up 11 bases and J gave up 2 bases; unmatched junction bases: 10. The germline V gene encodes CDR1 SGHVS and CDR2 FQNEAQ. The CDR3 region is CAESQGGPQETQYF. The CDR3 coding sequence is TGTGCCGAATCACAGGGGGGCCCTCAAGAGACCCAGTACTTC.

The rearrangement joins TRBV6-6 to TRBJ1-5; 9 bases agree with TRBD1. V lost 0 bases, J lost 2 bases, and 2 bases stayed unmatched. The CDR3 runs 16 residues. Germline-derived CDR1 and CDR2 are MNHNY and SVGAGI (reference sequence). CDR3 in DNA: TGTGCCAGCAGTTACTCCAGGACAGGGGGCAATCAGCCCCAGCATTTT. Translation: CASSYSRTGGNQPQHF.

This clone was seen a few times. This rearrangement joins TRBV13 to TRBJ1-2; 8 nucleotides align to TRBD1. The CDR3 length is 13 residues. Unmatched junction bases numbered 6, after V lost 8 bases and J lost 4 bases. The V gene's germline CDR1 is PRHDT and CDR2 FYEKMQ (reference sequence). The CDR3 here is CASSATGAYGYTF. For the CDR3, the DNA is TGTGCCAGCTCGGCGACAGGGGCCTATGGCTACACCTTC.

This rearrangement joins TRBV29-1 to TRBJ2-4; 8 positions match TRBD1. CDR1 is SQVTM and CDR2 is ANQGSEA in the germline V gene. CDR3 length equals 14 residues. Trimming at V came to 5 bases and at J to 1 base, leaving 4 bases not matched to a gene. The CDR3: CSVIRTGAKNIQYF. CDR3 nucleotides: TGCAGCGTTATCCGGACAGGGGCCAAAAACATTCAGTACTTC. Complete variable domain (other parts from reference TRBV29-1 and TRBJ2-4): SAVISQKPSRDICQRGTSLTIQCQVDSQVTMMFWYRQQPGQSLTLIATANQGSEATYESGFVIDKFPISRPNLTFSTLTVSNMSPEDSSIYLCSVIRTGAKNIQYFGAGTRLSVL.

This sequence joins TRBV28 and TRBJ1-4, with D unclear. This CDR3 region has 14 residues. Germline CDR1 and CDR2: MDHEN and SYDVKM. The ends were cut back, 4 bases at V and 4 bases at J, with 10 bases in the middle. The CDR3 here is CASSWGGLNEKLFF. In DNA form, the CDR3 reads TGTGCCAGCAGTTGGGGAGGGCTTAATGAAAAACTGTTTTTT.

A single count supports this clone. This chain joins TRBV15 and TRBJ1-1; a weak D match, TRBD1 (6 bases). CDR3 length: 14 residues. The germline V gene has CDR1 LNHNV and CDR2 YYDKDF (reference sequence). V lost 3 bases and J lost 3, with 11 bases in between. This CDR3 reads CATSRDRGHTEAFF. CDR3 DNA: TGTGCCACCAGCAGGGACAGAGGGCACACTGAAGCTTTCTTT.

The genes are TRBV10-3 and TRBJ2-2, with 8 bases matching TRBD1. The CDR3 covers 17 residues. The V and J ends lost 0 bases and 3 bases, in that order; junction bases with no gene match: 6. Germline-derived CDR1 and CDR2 are ENHRY and SYGVKD. The CDR3, as DNA: TGTGCCATCAGTGAGTCTGGGAGGACAGGGTACACCGGGGAGCTGTTTTTT. The encoded protein is CAISESGRTGYTGELFF.

The chain couples TRBV7-9 to TRBJ2-2; TRBD1 might be the D (6 bases). This CDR3 has 14 residues. The germline V and J ends were trimmed by 5 bases and 5 bases, with 12 bases remaining between them. Germline V CDR1 and CDR2: SEHNR, FQNEAQ (reference sequence). CDR3 DNA: TGTGCCAGCAGCGCAGGGACACATACCGGGGAGCTGTTTTTT. It specifies CASSAGTHTGELFF.

The chain combines TRBV7-9 with TRBJ2-5; D unresolved. This CDR3 is 12 amino acids long. Trimming stripped 7 bases from V and 5 bases from J, with 11 bases between. Germline-derived CDR1 and CDR2 are SEHNR and FQNEAQ (reference sequence). The CDR3 nucleotides are TGTGCCAGCACCTACGTAGAGGAGACCCAGTACTTC. Residues: CASTYVEETQYF.

Only a few counts were recorded for this clone. The rearrangement links TRBV6-1 to TRBJ1-6; TRBD1 might be the D (6 bases). Germline assignment: CDR1 MNHNS and CDR2 SASEGT. The CDR3 is 15 residues long. The V gene lost 5 bases and the J gene lost 7 bases, with 15 bases spanning the gap. The DNA of the CDR3 is TGTGCCAGCAGTCCTACCGGGACACTAAATTCACCCCTCCACTTT. As protein: CASSPTGTLNSPLHF.

This sequence joins TRBV27 and TRBJ1-1; possibly TRBD1 for D (5 bases). CDR3 length: 16 amino acids. CDR1 and CDR2 (germline): MNHEY, SMNVEV (reference sequence). Trimming removed 4 bases from V and 4 bases from J, with 19 bases in between. CDR3 DNA: TGTGCCAGCAGTTCCAGGGTGGGCAGGTTCGGCACTGAAGCTTTCTTT. It is translated as CASSSRVGRFGTEAFF.

This clone was found once. The CDR3 loop is CASRHRGDPVDEQFF. CDR3 DNA sequence: TGCGCCAGCAGGCACCGGGGGGACCCCGTCGATGAGCAGTTCTTC. This chain uses TRBV5-1 with TRBJ2-1; the match to TRBD2 covers 7 bases. Germline trimming cut 5 bases from V and 8 bases from J; bases unmatched to any gene: 13. The CDR3 totals 15 residues. The germline CDR1 and CDR2 sequences are SGHRS and YFSETQ.